This paragraph covers one T cell receptor beta chain sequence. The record originates from a study of blood T cell repertoires in COVID-19. About the research overall: Collection of acute and convalescent COVID-19 samples took place in the United States, Italy and Spain. T cells, B-cell-depleted T cells, or PBMCs supplied cDNA or gDNA.

Original analysis: Reference gene primer amplification in the assay estimated nucleated cell counts. Some clones are missing from TCRdb's copy, which holds only in-frame ones; the method was immunoSEQ multiplex PCR. V, J and clone size are taken as reported in that table, and D and trimming were inferred from the DNA itself. Seen here are 300,000 to 400,000 clones, more than 75% observed once, and the top ten hold more than 3%. The V and J ends lost 6 bases and 7 bases, in that order; junction bases with no gene match: 5. The CDR3 contains 13 residues. The clonotype was recovered from a woman aged 45-59 years with active or convalescent COVID-19. The V call is TRBV12-3 or TRBV12-4, the J call TRBJ2-1; 8 nucleotides line up with TRBD1. Input material: peripheral blood. This CDR3 reads CASSLDRVNEQFF. The CDR3 DNA is TGTGCCAGCAGCCTGGACAGGGTAAATGAGCAGTTCTTC.